This TCR beta chain emerged from a study of monozygotic twins with inflammatory bowel disease. Each CDR3 protein gets one entry in TCRdb, which reprocessed the 5' RACE reads and gives no DNA. This sample's table reports more than 110,000 distinct CDR3 sequences. The sample was blood. The sequence was obtained from a human donor with ulcerative colitis or Crohn's disease, or a healthy co-twin of an affected twin (not recorded which).

CDR3: CASSLDRLNFYEQYF. The gene calls are TRBV5-6 and TRBJ2-7. Per the germline V gene, CDR1 is SGHDT and CDR2 is YYEEEE. This CDR3 comprises 15 residues.